Detailed here is one TCR beta chain. Living in 24 US areas, the participants were between roughly 18 and 90 years of age. Donors in Cohort 3 who had recovered were those with two negative PCRs, healthcare professional clearance, or resolution of their symptoms. TCRdb keeps only in-frame clones here, not all; method: immunoSEQ multiplex PCR. The data contain about 280,000 clones, around nine tenths of them singletons. The record originates from a study of blood T cell repertoires in COVID-19. Study-wide context: In each case, the material was cDNA or gDNA derived from T cells, B-cell-depleted T cells, or PBMCs.

J gave up 0 bases and V 6 bases, and 7 bases lay outside the gene matches. The CDR3 is 17 amino acids. From germline, CDR1 is SNHLY and CDR2 FYNNEI. Sequencing was carried out using PBMCs or T cells enriched from blood (not recorded which). This receptor was identified in a middle-aged woman who had recovered from COVID-19. The rearrangement links TRBV2 to TRBJ1-5, with 11 nucleotides matching TRBD1. The CDR3 nucleotides are TGTGCCAGCAGGACGGACAGGGGGCTTTATAGCAATCAGCCCCAGCATTTT. It codes for CASRTDRGLYSNQPQHF.